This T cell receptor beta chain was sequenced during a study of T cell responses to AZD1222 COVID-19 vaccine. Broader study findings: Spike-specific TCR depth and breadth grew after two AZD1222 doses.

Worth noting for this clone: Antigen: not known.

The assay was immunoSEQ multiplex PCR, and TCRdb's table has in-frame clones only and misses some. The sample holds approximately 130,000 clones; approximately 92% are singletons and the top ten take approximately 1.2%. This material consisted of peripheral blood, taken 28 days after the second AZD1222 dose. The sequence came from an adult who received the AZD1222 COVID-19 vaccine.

In DNA form, the CDR3 reads TGTGCCAGCAGTGAGCCGGGACAGGGGGCGCTTGGGGCCAACGTCCTGACTTTC. Residues: CASSEPGQGALGANVLTF. The chain couples TRBV2 to TRBJ2-6; 12 bases match TRBD1. The V segment lost 3 bases and the J segment 3 bases; nucleotides outside the gene matches: 6. The CDR3 spans 18 residues. Germline CDR1 and CDR2: SNHLY and FYNNEI.